These T cell receptor beta chains were read from a single sample in a study of blood T cell repertoires in COVID-19. Method: immunoSEQ multiplex PCR; TCRdb's copy keeps in-frame clones and lacks some. In the table there are some 150,000 clones, 86% of which are singletons. Sample: PBMCs or T cells enriched from blood (not recorded which). The source of these receptors is a man in his fifties or sixties who had recovered from COVID-19. Each CDR3 is given with its conserved first and last residue. Fields, in order: D gene, CDR3 length, J gene, clone size, V gene, CDR3 protein, CDR3 DNA. A D gene is named only where the DNA matches it firmly. Expanded clones get a size class; other rows say once, few or many, or leave the size out.

.,14,TRBJ1-3,.,TRBV2,CASSLSYSGNTIYF,TGTGCCAGCAGTCTAAGTTACTCTGGAAACACCATATATTTT
TRBD2,16,TRBJ2-1,.,TRBV4-2,CASSQDGLAGDNEQFF,TGTGCCAGCAGCCAAGATGGGCTAGCGGGGGACAATGAGCAGTTCTTC
TRBD2,16,TRBJ2-2,few,TRBV14,CASSPQSGRGSGELFF,TGTGCCAGCAGCCCCCAAAGCGGGAGGGGATCCGGGGAGCTGTTTTTT
TRBD1,14,TRBJ1-1,.,TRBV18,CASSLSTGGAEAFF,TGTGCCAGCTCCCTCTCGACAGGGGGTGCCGAGGCTTTCTTT
TRBD2,16,TRBJ2-4,.,TRBV28,CASRGGGFLAKNIQYF,TGTGCCAGCAGGGGGGGAGGGTTCCTGGCCAAAAACATTCAGTACTTC
TRBD1,16,TRBJ1-3,.,TRBV13,CASSLERQGAGNTIYF,TGTGCCAGCAGCTTAGAACGACAGGGTGCGGGAAACACCATATATTTT
.,13,TRBJ2-2,.,TRBV7-2,CASRQANTGELFF,TGTGCCAGCAGGCAGGCGAACACCGGGGAGCTGTTTTTT
.,13,TRBJ2-1,.,TRBV11-1,CASSAIPGNEQFF,TGTGCCAGCAGCGCGATCCCCGGCAATGAGCAGTTCTTC
TRBD1,15,TRBJ1-4,.,TRBV18,CASSPRDRANEKLFF,TGTGCCAGCTCACCCCGGGACAGGGCGAATGAAAAACTGTTTTTT
.,13,TRBJ1-5,.,TRBV7-7,CAVGRGIDQPQHF,TGTGCCGTCGGCAGGGGAATCGATCAGCCCCAGCATTTT
.,15,TRBJ2-2,.,TRBV28,CASSLGGTNTGELFF,TGTGCCAGCAGTTTAGGCGGGACGAACACCGGGGAGCTGTTTTTT
TRBD2,16,TRBJ2-5,.,TRBV28,CASSRILAGDGETQYF,TGTGCCAGCAGTCGTATACTAGCGGGAGACGGAGAGACCCAGTACTTC
TRBD2,15,TRBJ2-1,.,TRBV28,CASRPLAGGSDEQFF,TGTGCCAGCAGGCCCCTAGCGGGGGGGTCTGATGAGCAGTTCTTC
TRBD2,14,TRBJ2-1,.,TRBV2,CASSPSGIGYEQFF,TGTGCCAGCAGTCCTAGCGGGATAGGCTATGAGCAGTTCTTC
.,15,TRBJ2-2,few,TRBV5-4,CASKLEDRDTGELFF,TGTGCCAGCAAACTGGAAGATCGGGACACCGGGGAGCTGTTTTTT
TRBD1,14,TRBJ2-1,.,TRBV9,CASSVGAGGTEQFF,TGTGCCAGCAGCGTAGGGGCAGGGGGCACTGAGCAGTTCTTC
TRBD1,15,TRBJ2-2,.,TRBV7-8,CASRYTQGAAGELFF,TGTGCCAGCAGATACACGCAGGGGGCAGCTGGGGAGCTGTTTTTT
.,14,TRBJ1-2,.,TRBV18,CASSPPTANYGYTF,TGTGCCAGCTCACCACCGACAGCTAACTATGGCTACACCTTC
.,12,TRBJ1-1,.,TRBV28,CASSLRTDEAFF,TGTGCCAGCAGTTTGAGGACAGATGAAGCTTTCTTT
TRBD1,13,TRBJ1-6,.,TRBV6-2/TRBV6-3,CASSSGQLSPLHF,TGTGCCAGCAGTTCGGGACAGTTATCACCCCTCCACTTT
TRBD2,14,TRBJ2-7,.,TRBV19,CASSFTSGTSEQYF,TGTGCCAGTAGTTTTACTAGCGGGACTTCCGAGCAGTACTTC
.,15,TRBJ1-1,few,TRBV7-7,CASSPMQVTNTEAFF,TGTGCTAGCAGCCCTATGCAGGTAACGAACACTGAAGCTTTCTTT
.,15,TRBJ1-1,.,TRBV6-6,CASSYGSTFFTEAFF,TGTGCCAGCAGTTACGGGTCGACTTTCTTCACTGAAGCTTTCTTT
.,12,TRBJ1-4,.,TRBV30,CAWRGPLEKLFF,TGTGCCTGGAGGGGGCCTTTGGAAAAACTGTTTTTT
.,16,TRBJ1-2,.,TRBV18,CASSPLLSAGSHGYTF,TGTGCCAGCTCACCTCTGTTATCGGCAGGGTCGCATGGCTACACCTTC
.,14,TRBJ1-1,.,TRBV18,CASSPDRMNTEAFF,TGTGCCAGCTCCCCGGACAGAATGAACACTGAAGCTTTCTTT
TRBD1,14,TRBJ1-5,.,TRBV4-1,CASSRQGSNQPQHF,TGCGCCAGCAGCCGACAGGGCAGCAATCAGCCCCAGCATTTT
.,15,TRBJ1-4,.,TRBV5-4,CASTRGGPGEEKLFF,TGTGCCAGCACCCGGGGAGGACCGGGAGAAGAAAAACTGTTTTTT
TRBD1,15,TRBJ1-5,few,TRBV6-5,CASIFTGTGNQPQHF,TGTGCCAGCATCTTTACCGGGACAGGCAATCAGCCCCAGCATTTT
TRBD2,15,TRBJ2-4,few,TRBV6-2/TRBV6-3,CASSYQRGGLNIQYF,TGTGCCAGCAGTTACCAGCGGGGGGGCCTGAACATTCAGTACTTC
.,14,TRBJ2-7,.,TRBV19,CASKVEGNQYEQYF,TGTGCCAGTAAGGTGGAGGGCAATCAGTACGAGCAGTACTTC
.,16,TRBJ2-3,.,TRBV18,CASSPPGRKGTDTQYF,TGTGCCAGCTCACCACCGGGCCGAAAGGGCACAGATACGCAGTATTTT